These T cell receptor beta chains were read from a single sample in a study of beta chain features in type 1 diabetes. Clones were read by immunoSEQ multiplex PCR, and TCRdb kept only the in-frame ones, dropping some. The sample lists 600,000 to 700,000 clones, roughly 12% occurring once. Sequencing was carried out using naive CD4+ T cells from blood. The receptors come from a man younger than 40 with type 1 diabetes. Each CDR3 is given with its conserved first and last residue. D genes are given only for firm matches. The size entry is marked missing in some rows and otherwise reads once, few, many or a size class.

d_gene	abundance	v_gene	j_gene	CDR3nt	CDR3aa
TRBD1	few	TRBV4-2	TRBJ2-7	TGTGCCAGCAGCCAAGTAACAGGGGGCGAGCAGTACTTC	CASSQVTGGEQYF
TRBD1	few	TRBV5-8	TRBJ1-2	TGTGCCAGCAGCTTCGGGACAGACTATGGCTACACCTTC	CASSFGTDYGYTF
-	few	TRBV7-9	TRBJ2-2	TGTGCCTTATCCAGCAGGTCCGAAGGTCCAAGGAACACCGGGGAGCTGTTTTTT	CALSSRSEGPRNTGELFF
-	-	TRBV29-1	TRBJ2-3	TGCAGCGTTGTACGAGGGGGGGACACAGATACGCAGTATTTT	CSVVRGGDTDTQYF
-	-	TRBV7-9	TRBJ2-1	TGTGCCAGCAGCTTAGACGGTCCCTCCTACAATGAGCAGTTCTTC	CASSLDGPSYNEQFF
-	few	TRBV5-1	TRBJ2-3	TGCGCCAGCTCCTCCACAGATACGCAGTATTTT	CASSSTDTQYF
-	-	TRBV4-3	TRBJ2-7	TGCGCCAGCAGCCAAGGTGGGGGAGGAACCTACGAGCAGTACTTC	CASSQGGGGTYEQYF
TRBD1	-	TRBV13	TRBJ2-2	TGTGCCAGCAGCTTCTGGGACAGGGGATCCACCGGGGAGCTGTTTTTT	CASSFWDRGSTGELFF
-	few	TRBV4-3	TRBJ2-7	TGCGCCAGCAGCCAAGATATAGCTTTCTACGAGCAGTACTTC	CASSQDIAFYEQYF
-	few	TRBV6-6	TRBJ1-4	TGTGCCAGCAGTTACCATGAAAAACTGTTTTTT	CASSYHEKLFF
-	-	TRBV7-9	TRBJ1-1	TGTGCCAGCATCATTTCAGGCTCTGAAGCTTTCTTT	CASIISGSEAFF
-	few	TRBV5-4	TRBJ2-5	TGTGCCAGCTCTCGGAGTCAGCAAGAGACCCAGTACTTC	CASSRSQQETQYF
-	-	TRBV6-1	TRBJ1-4	TGTGCCAGCAGTCTACAGACAACAACTAATGAAAAACTGTTTTTT	CASSLQTTTNEKLFF
-	few	TRBV7-2	TRBJ2-5	TGTGCCAGCAGCTTTGGGTTGCAAGAGACCCAGTACTTC	CASSFGLQETQYF
-	few	TRBV29-1	TRBJ1-1	TGCAGCGTGGCCCGAGGGACGGCTATGAACACTGAAGCTTTCTTT	CSVARGTAMNTEAFF
-	-	TRBV28	TRBJ1-2	TGTGCCAGCTCTCGAAACTATGGCTACACCTTC	CASSRNYGYTF
TRBD1	few	TRBV9	TRBJ2-7	TGTGCCAGCAGCGCCCGACCAGGGACAGGGCGTTACGAGCAGTACTTC	CASSARPGTGRYEQYF
TRBD2	few	TRBV7-2	TRBJ2-3	TGTGCCAGCAGCCCCGGGGGGGGAGATACGCAGTATTTT	CASSPGGGDTQYF
-	few	TRBV4-3	TRBJ2-7	TGCGCCAGCAGCCAAGGCTTACCGGGACCCGACGGATACGAGCAGTACTTC	CASSQGLPGPDGYEQYF
-	-	TRBV4-1	TRBJ1-6	TGCGCCAGCAGCCAAGATGCAGGCCGAACTCCTCGCTTT	CASSQDAGRTPRF
TRBD1	-	TRBV6-5	TRBJ1-5	TGTGCCAGCAGTAAGACAGGGGCCAATCAGCCCCAGCATTTT	CASSKTGANQPQHF
-	-	TRBV27	TRBJ1-6	TGTGCCAGCAGTCTCTATCTACCCTGGACGTCACCCCTCCACTTT	CASSLYLPWTSPLHF
-	few	TRBV7-9	TRBJ1-1	TGTGCCAGCAGCACACAACAGAACACTGAAGCTTTCTTT	CASSTQQNTEAFF
TRBD1	few	TRBV10-3	TRBJ1-1	TGTGCCATCAGTGACCAAGACAGGGGGAACACTGAAGCTTTCTTT	CAISDQDRGNTEAFF
-	-	TRBV6-1	TRBJ2-1	TGTGCCACCCGGGGGTACAATGAGCAGTTCTTC	CATRGYNEQFF
TRBD1	few	TRBV9	TRBJ1-1	TGTGCCAGCAGCCTCGGGACAGGGGTTAGCACTGAAGCTTTCTTT	CASSLGTGVSTEAFF
TRBD1	few	TRBV9	TRBJ1-5	TGTGCCAGCAGCGGGACAGGGGGCGCGGGGCCCCAGCATTTT	CASSGTGGAGPQHF
-	few	TRBV29-1	TRBJ2-1	TGCAGCGTTGAAGACTCGGGGCATGCCTACAATGAGCAGTTCTTC	CSVEDSGHAYNEQFF
TRBD1	-	TRBV10-2	TRBJ2-7	TGCGCCAGCACGGACAGGTCTACCTACGAGCAGTACTTC	CASTDRSTYEQYF
TRBD1	few	TRBV2	TRBJ1-2	TGTGCCAGCAAAAGGACAGTGCTGGGTATAAGGACAGGGGAATACTATGGCTACACCTTC	CASKRTVLGIRTGEYYGYTF
-	-	TRBV9	TRBJ1-3	TGTGCCAGCAGCTCGCGGGCTGGATCTGGAAACACCATATATTTT	CASSSRAGSGNTIYF
TRBD1	-	TRBV10-3	TRBJ1-2	TGTGCCATCAACCGGGACAGGGGAAACTATGGCTACACCTTC	CAINRDRGNYGYTF
TRBD1	-	TRBV5-1	TRBJ1-2	TGCGCCAGCAGACAGGGGACAGACACTAACTATGGCTACACCTTC	CASRQGTDTNYGYTF
-	few	TRBV5-4	TRBJ2-1	TGTGCCAGCAGCGTTGACAGCAACAATGAGCAGTTCTTC	CASSVDSNNEQFF
-	-	TRBV29-1	TRBJ2-3	TGCAGCGTTCAGGGCAGCCCCCTGGGTACGCAGTATTTT	CSVQGSPLGTQYF
-	few	TRBV7-9	TRBJ1-2	TGTGCCAGCAGCAACAGCGCCGGGTCTGGCGGCTACACCTTC	CASSNSAGSGGYTF
-	few	TRBV10-3	TRBJ2-7	TGTGCCACAATCCGGGACGGCCTAGCCTACGAGCAGTACTTC	CATIRDGLAYEQYF
-	-	TRBV5-1	TRBJ2-5	TGCGCCAGCAGCCGAGTTGGTACCCAGTACTTC	CASSRVGTQYF
-	-	TRBV4-2	TRBJ2-1	TGTGCCAGCAGCTTCAAGGGGCTTGGGGACGAGCAGTTCTTC	CASSFKGLGDEQFF
TRBD1	-	TRBV30	TRBJ1-2	TGTGCCTGGGGACAGGGGGCGTTAGGTGGCTACACCTTC	CAWGQGALGGYTF